This T cell receptor (beta chain) derives from a study of T-cell memory formation after mild COVID-19 (dated by TCRdb to the early 2020s). Turning to the overall study: Most TCR sequence clusters were specific to one of the two donors. Two young, previously healthy adult volunteers made up the cohort, one male and one female. In two donors, T-cell clones that expanded and contracted after mild COVID-19 were followed by sequencing TCRalpha and TCRbeta repertoires longitudinally. Overall study outcomes, separate from this receptor: Contracting CD4+ clones were located mainly in the CM and EM memory subsets, whereas CD8+ clones were found to be enriched in EMRA. Whether the second-wave clones peaking on day 37 were SARS-CoV-2 specific was not confirmed. Balanced CD4/CD8 phenotypes were observed for clones contracting from day 15 to 85, whereas a bias towards CD4+ was observed for a second wave of clones expanding from day 15 to 37. The detection of some responding clones in pre-infection memory suggests that pre-existing cross-reactive memory T cells joined the SARS-CoV-2 response. Only a couple of mild cases were covered by the study, and larger cohorts that include severe cases with pre-infection samples were considered necessary.

There are a few counts of this clonotype. Its antigen is not yet known. Within one base of it there is no much larger clone, and no base qualities were kept. Ficoll-Paque density gradient centrifugation was the method used to isolate PBMCs. Reads for this sample came from an Illumina NovaSeq 6000. TCRalpha and TCRbeta cDNA libraries were built by 5'RACE with constant-segment primers, adding sample barcodes and unique molecular identifiers. RNA was extracted from every sample with Trizol reagent. The libraries were amplified in two PCR steps, and the second step added a second sample barcode and Illumina TruSeq adapters. Sequencing of libraries was performed on an Illumina NovaSeq with 2 x 150 bp paired-end reads. Regarding the original processing steps: The reads were demultiplexed and collapsed into UMI-guided consensus sequences using migec v1.2.7. Using mixcr v2.1.11, UMI consensuses were aligned to TRA and TRB V and J templates and then assembled into clonotypes. A clonotype was counted as expanded or contracted only if both edgeR and NoisET called the change significant, with noise models trained on biological replicates. For edgeR calls, the cutoffs were a false discovery rate-adjusted p below 0.01 and a log2 fold-change threshold of 1. PCA with hierarchical clustering of max-normalized trajectories of the 1000 most abundant clonotypes was used as exploratory dynamics analysis. The CD4 or CD8 phenotype of responding clones was assigned using the separately sequenced CD4+ and CD8+ repertoires. The public reads were reanalyzed by TCRdb: fastp trimming at Q25, MiXCR alignment, in-frame beta chains only. Rows are unified per CDR3 protein, each entry keeping the most common DNA and genes. TCRdb assigned the V and J calls; the authors' analysis was not used. Recorded for this sample are about 45,000 distinct CDR3 sequences; 7.3% of them occurred a single time. 1.2% to 1.5% of the sample is taken by the ten largest.

The CDR3 contains 14 residues, cysteine and phenylalanine counted. Just CDR3 DNA is preserved here, 42 bases in frame from base 1. Trimming removed 4 bases from V and 1 base from J, leaving 8 bases between the germline ends. Reading the germline V gene gives CDR1 SGHRS and CDR2 YFSETQ. The sequence was collected from a man aged 18-30 years who had mild COVID-19 (a few samples of this study predate the infection). The sample titles of this study are shuffled in the database, so cell type and time point are left out; the donor was told from shared clones. Sample: PBMCs or a T cell subset sorted from them (not recorded which). The chain couples TRBV5-1 to TRBJ2-2, with the D gene call left open. The sequence in DNA is TGCGCCAGCAGCCCAGGAATGAACACCGGGGAGCTGTTTTTT. It codes for CASSPGMNTGELFF.